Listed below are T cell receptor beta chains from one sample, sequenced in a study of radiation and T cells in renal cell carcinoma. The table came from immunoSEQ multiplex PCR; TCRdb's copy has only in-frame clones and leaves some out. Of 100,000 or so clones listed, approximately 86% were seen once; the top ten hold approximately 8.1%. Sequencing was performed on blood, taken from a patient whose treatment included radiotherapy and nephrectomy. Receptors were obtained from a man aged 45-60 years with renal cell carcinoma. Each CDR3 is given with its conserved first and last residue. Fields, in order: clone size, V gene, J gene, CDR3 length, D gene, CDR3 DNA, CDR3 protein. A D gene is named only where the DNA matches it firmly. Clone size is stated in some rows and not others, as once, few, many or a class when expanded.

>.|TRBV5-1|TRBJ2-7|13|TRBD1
TGCGCCAGCAGCCTCGGGACAGGAGGCGAGCAGTACTTC
CASSLGTGGEQYF
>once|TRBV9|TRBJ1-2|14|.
TGTGCCAGCAGCGTAGATGCGGGGAACTATGGCTACACCTTC
CASSVDAGNYGYTF
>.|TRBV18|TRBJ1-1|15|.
TGTGCCAGCTCACCACCCAAGGTGGAAAACACTGAAGCTTTCTTT
CASSPPKVENTEAFF
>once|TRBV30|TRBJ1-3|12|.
TGTGCCTGGAGTATTGAGGGAAACACCATATATTTT
CAWSIEGNTIYF
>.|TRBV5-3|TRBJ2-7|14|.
TGTGCCAGAAGTCCCGACCCAGCCTCTCTCGAGCAGTACTTC
CARSPDPASLEQYF
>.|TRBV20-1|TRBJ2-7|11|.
TGCAGTCAATTTTGGGGACACGAGCAGTACTTC
CSQFWGHEQYF
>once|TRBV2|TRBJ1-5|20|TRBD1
TGTGCCAGCAGTGAGGCTGGCTACAGGGGGCTTGACGGTAGCAATCAGCCCCAGCATTTT
CASSEAGYRGLDGSNQPQHF
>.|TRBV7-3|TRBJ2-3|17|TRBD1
TGTGCCAGCAGCTTAAGGCCGGGACAGGGGAGCACAGATACGCAGTATTTT
CASSLRPGQGSTDTQYF
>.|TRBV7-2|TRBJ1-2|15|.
TGTGCCAGCAGCTTATCGCAGGGAACCAACTATGGCTACACCTTC
CASSLSQGTNYGYTF
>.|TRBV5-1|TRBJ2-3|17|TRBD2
TGCGCCAGCAGCTTGGAGGTGGTAGCGGGGTTTTCAGATACGCAGTATTTT
CASSLEVVAGFSDTQYF
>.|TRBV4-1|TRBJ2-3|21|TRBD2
TGCGCCAGCAGCCAAGAGACGGACCCCCCTAAGACTAGCGGGGGGGCGGATACGCAGTATTTT
CASSQETDPPKTSGGADTQYF
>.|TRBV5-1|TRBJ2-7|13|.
TGCGCCAGCAGCCAGGGGCAGTCTGGGGAGCAGTACTTC
CASSQGQSGEQYF